One sample yielded the 31 T cell receptor beta chains listed below, sequenced in a study of T cell responses to AZD1222 COVID-19 vaccine. Sequencing used immunoSEQ multiplex PCR; TCRdb keeps in-frame clones, though not all of them. The data hold 90,000 to 110,000 clones, with 88% observed a single time. This sample comprised peripheral blood, obtained on day 0 of MenACWY control vaccination. These receptors were obtained from an adult in good health.

Only one count was recorded for this clone. The V and J genes are TRBV7-2 and TRBJ2-5; a weak D match, TRBD2 (6 bases). Per the germline V gene, CDR1 is SGHTA and CDR2 is FQGNSA. This CDR3 is built from 15 residues. V was shortened by 5 bases and J by 0 bases, with 13 bases between the two germline ends. CDR3 in amino acids: CASSAEGWYQETQYF. The CDR3 nucleotides are TGTGCCAGCAGCGCGGAGGGGTGGTACCAAGAGACCCAGTACTTC.

This rearrangement joins TRBV6-1 to TRBJ1-5, with D tentatively TRBD1 (6 bases). CDR3 size: 16 residues. Germline V gene data show CDR1 as MNHNS and CDR2 as SASEGT. V was shortened by 2 bases and J by 2 bases, with 13 bases between the two germline ends. The CDR3: CASSEHEKGGNQPQHF. The DNA of the CDR3 is TGTGCCAGCAGTGAACACGAAAAGGGGGGCAATCAGCCCCAGCATTTT.

The V call is TRBV28, the J call TRBJ1-1, with D tentatively TRBD1 (5 bases). Trimming stripped 4 bases from V and 11 bases from J, with 17 bases between. The CDR3 is 13 amino acids. Germline lookup yields CDR1 MDHEN and CDR2 SYDVKM. The CDR3 loop reads CASSYRDRKEAFF. The CDR3 DNA follows: TGTGCCAGCAGTTACCGGGACCGTAAAGAGGCTTTCTTT.

The chain combines TRBV7-7 with TRBJ2-1, with D uncertain. Trimming left V 1 base short and J 7 bases short, with 14 bases between. The germline gives CDR1 SSHAT, CDR2 FNYEAQ (reference sequence). The CDR3 has 15 residues. CDR3 loop: CASSLGQDLGNEQFF. The CDR3 DNA reads as TGTGCCAGCAGCTTAGGCCAGGACCTTGGGAATGAGCAGTTCTTC. Complete variable domain (other parts from reference TRBV7-7 and TRBJ2-1): GAGVSQSPRYKVTKRGQDVTLRCDPISSHATLYWYQQALGQGPEFLTYFNYEAQPDKSGLPSDRFSAERPEGSISTLTIQRTEQRDSAMYRCASSLGQDLGNEQFFGPGTRLTVL.

V usage is TRBV2 and J usage is TRBJ1-1; D is uncertain. Germline V gene data show CDR1 as SNHLY and CDR2 as FYNNEI. The V and J ends lost 6 bases and 0 bases respectively, with 14 bases between them. The CDR3 runs 15 residues. This CDR3 is CASSESLSVNTEAFF. The CDR3 coding sequence is TGTGCCAGCAGCGAGAGCCTGTCAGTGAACACTGAAGCTTTCTTT.

CDR3 loop: CASSLSGGSNSPLHF. The CDR3 DNA sequence: TGTGCCAGCAGCTTATCAGGGGGCAGTAATTCACCCCTCCACTTT. The J gene is TRBJ1-6, the V gene TRBV7-2; 8 bases agree with TRBD1. Germline CDR1 and CDR2: SGHTA and FQGNSA. The CDR3 is 15 residues long. The trim removed 2 bases at V and 6 bases at J, leaving 3 bases unmatched.

The table lists this clone with a count of one. The V and J genes are TRBV19 and TRBJ1-4; 11 bases match TRBD1. The CDR3 sequence is 15 residues long. Trimming took 7 bases from V and 7 from J; bases not matched to a gene: 8. Germline CDR1 is LNHDA and CDR2 is SQIVND (reference sequence). The CDR3 protein is CASNTGQGAGEKLFF. The CDR3 DNA reads TGTGCCAGTAATACTGGACAGGGGGCCGGTGAAAAACTGTTTTTT.

V is TRBV25-1 and J is TRBJ2-7, with D unclear. The CDR3 has 11 residues. Germline lookup yields CDR1 MGHDK and CDR2 SYGVNS. This CDR3 is CAEYVPYEQYF. The CDR3 region has the DNA TGTGCAGAATATGTTCCTTACGAGCAGTACTTC.

The chain is built from TRBV24-1 and TRBJ1-5; D ambiguous. CDR1 KGHDR and CDR2 SFDVKD come from the germline V gene. Deletions cut 1 base from V and 0 bases from J, with 3 bases between. The CDR3 is 14 residues long. The DNA for the CDR3 is TGTGCCACCAGTGATTTTGATAGCAATCAGCCCCAGCATTTT. It is translated as CATSDFDSNQPQHF.

This sequence joins TRBV5-1 and TRBJ2-3, with a possible D match to TRBD1 (7 bases). The germline V and J ends were trimmed by 3 bases and 3 bases, with 14 bases remaining between them. Germline CDR1 reads SGHRS; CDR2 reads YFSETQ. This CDR3 is 15 amino acids long. The CDR3 DNA reads as TGCGCCAGCAGCTACCAGGGGGGCAGTACAGATACGCAGTATTTT. Residues: CASSYQGGSTDTQYF.

The CDR3: CASSYADRAYEKLFF. CDR3 bases: TGTGCCAGCAGCTACGCTGACAGGGCCTATGAAAAACTGTTTTTT. This chain joins TRBV11-2 and TRBJ1-4; 7 bases are a match to TRBD1. This CDR3 has 15 residues. The V gene end was trimmed by 4 bases and the J gene end by 6 bases; junction bases not matched to a gene: 8. Germline CDR1 and CDR2: SGHAT and FQNNGV.

The J gene is TRBJ1-2, the V gene TRBV27, with TRBD1 matching 10 bases. The ends lost 3 bases at V and 5 bases at J; junction bases unmatched: 3. This CDR3 is built from 14 residues. Germline CDR1 reads MNHEY; CDR2 reads SMNVEV (reference sequence). The CDR3 DNA reads as TGTGCCAGCAGTTTGGGACAGGGGTTGTATGGCTACACCTTC. This gives the protein CASSLGQGLYGYTF.

The rearrangement joins TRBV30 to TRBJ1-6; the D gene is possibly TRBD1 (5 bases). Germline V gene data show CDR1 as GTSNPN and CDR2 as SVGIG (reference sequence). The length of the CDR3 is 14 residues. The V and J ends lost 0 bases and 9 bases respectively, with 12 bases between them. Here the CDR3 reads CAWSVLEGASPLHF. DNA for the CDR3: TGTGCCTGGAGTGTATTGGAAGGGGCTTCACCCCTCCACTTT.

The genes are TRBV6-5 and TRBJ1-4; D is unclear. The length of the CDR3 is 16 residues. Germline V gene lookup returns CDR1 MNHEY and CDR2 SVGAGI. V shed 1 base and J shed 9 bases, with 18 bases lying between them. The DNA of the CDR3 is TGTGCCAGCAGTTACTGGTTTCGGGGAGAGGCGAAAAAACTGTTTTTT. Protein sequence: CASSYWFRGEAKKLFF.

This rearrangement joins TRBV11-2 to TRBJ1-1; no firm D call. The CDR3 totals 11 residues. V lost 2 bases to trimming and J lost 5 bases, with 3 bases between them. Per germline, CDR1 SGHAT and CDR2 FQNNGV. The CDR3 bases are TGTGCCAGCAGCTTAAGGACTGAAGCTTTCTTT. As protein: CASSLRTEAFF.

The genes are TRBV19 and TRBJ1-1; 10 bases align to TRBD1. After removal of 5 bases from V and 3 bases from J, the junction contained 9 bases not matched to a gene. The CDR3 runs to 16 residues. In germline, CDR1 is LNHDA, CDR2 SQIVND (reference sequence). CDR3 coding DNA: TGTGCCAGTAGTTCGCGGACAGGGGGGGCGGACACTGAAGCTTTCTTT. Its protein is CASSSRTGGADTEAFF.

The chain is built from TRBV29-1 and TRBJ1-1, with 8 nucleotides matching TRBD1. Unmatched junction bases numbered 3, after V lost 2 bases and J lost 4 bases. Germline V gene lookup returns CDR1 SQVTM and CDR2 ANQGSEA. There are 13 residues in the CDR3. The CDR3 region is CSVESGGRTEAFF. As DNA, the CDR3 is TGCAGCGTTGAATCAGGGGGCCGCACTGAAGCTTTCTTT.

This chain links TRBV4-2 with TRBJ2-3, with TRBD2 matching 14 bases. CDR3 length: 21 residues. V shed 4 bases, J shed 5 bases, and the junction held 20 bases outside the gene matches. Germline-derived CDR1 and CDR2 are LGHNA and YNFKEQ. The CDR3 DNA is TGTGCCAGCAGCCTAACCACCGGGACTAGCGGGAGTGCGGTTTTCAGAGATACGCAGTATTTT. Translation gives CASSLTTGTSGSAVFRDTQYF.

V usage is TRBV19 and J usage is TRBJ1-2; D possibly corresponds to TRBD1 (6 bases). From germline, CDR1 is LNHDA and CDR2 SQIVND (reference sequence). The V end lost 6 bases, the J end lost 2 bases, and 10 bases lay between the germline ends. The CDR3 runs 13 residues. Written as DNA, the CDR3 is TGTGCCAGTAGACGACAGGCAAACTATGGCTACACCTTC. Translating it yields CASRRQANYGYTF.

This sequence joins TRBV29-1 and TRBJ1-1, with a weak D call TRBD1 (6 bases). V lost 8 bases and J lost 5, with 18 bases in between. The CDR3 loop spans 13 amino acids. Germline V gene lookup returns CDR1 SQVTM and CDR2 ANQGSEA. The CDR3 nucleotides read TGCAGCTTCGGCCAGGGGATGAGGACTGAAGCTTTCTTT. This codes for CSFGQGMRTEAFF.

V gene TRBV19 combines with J gene TRBJ1-1; the match to TRBD1 covers 8 bases. The CDR3 length is 17 residues. Germline lookup yields CDR1 LNHDA and CDR2 SQIVND (reference sequence). V shed 6 bases and J 10 bases; nucleotides not matched to a gene: 22. CDR3 loop: CASRVATTGGWGRGAFF. The CDR3 region has the DNA TGTGCCAGTAGAGTTGCGACCACAGGGGGATGGGGCCGGGGAGCTTTCTTT.

V usage is TRBV6-6 and J usage is TRBJ1-5, with D perhaps matching TRBD1 (5 bases). From germline, CDR1 is MNHNY and CDR2 SVGAGI (reference sequence). The germline V and J ends were trimmed by 6 bases and 0 bases, with 15 bases remaining between them. The length of the CDR3 is 16 residues. CDR3 bases: TGTGCCAGCAGCTATCGCGGGACGGATAGCAATCAGCCCCAGCATTTT. It specifies CASSYRGTDSNQPQHF.

This rearrangement joins TRBV19 to TRBJ1-5; D unclear. V lost 10 bases, J lost 6 bases, and 16 bases lay in between. The CDR3 sequence is 13 residues long. Germline lookup yields CDR1 LNHDA and CDR2 SQIVND (reference sequence). The CDR3 DNA reads as TGTGCCACCTCCGCCCGAGGAGCTCAGCCCCAGCATTTT. It translates to CATSARGAQPQHF.

V usage is TRBV3-1 (or the pseudogene TRBV3-2) and J usage is TRBJ1-5, with a possible D match to TRBD1 (6 bases). This CDR3 region has 15 residues. Trimming stripped 4 bases from V and 2 bases from J, with 12 bases between. CDR1 and CDR2 from the germline V gene are LGHDT and YNNKEL (reference sequence). CDR3 loop: CASSLGGLGNQPQHF. The CDR3 DNA reads as TGTGCCAGCAGCCTGGGGGGGCTAGGCAATCAGCCCCAGCATTTT.

This clone was observed many times. The gene calls are TRBV6-2 or TRBV6-3 and TRBJ2-4; tentative D call: TRBD2 (5 bases). The CDR3 consists of 14 residues. V lost 2 bases, J lost 5 bases, and 10 bases lay in between. Germline assignment: CDR1 MNHEY and CDR2 SVGEGT. The CDR3 DNA follows: TGTGCCAGCAGTTACGAGACTATAGAAAACATTCAGTACTTC. Amino acids: CASSYETIENIQYF.

The chain carries TRBV2 and TRBJ2-3; D might be TRBD1 (7 bases). Germline lookup yields CDR1 SNHLY and CDR2 FYNNEI. V was cut by 3 bases and J by 2 bases, with 9 bases left in between. CDR3 length: 14 amino acids. The CDR3 nucleotides read TGTGCCAGCAGTGACAGGGGGGCCACAGATACGCAGTATTTT. Residues: CASSDRGATDTQYF.

The chain combines TRBV7-8 with TRBJ2-1; no clear D. Per the germline V gene, CDR1 is SGHVS and CDR2 is FQNEAQ. This CDR3 comprises 10 residues. V was clipped by 5 bases and J by 7 bases, with 3 bases between them. The CDR3 reads CASSGNEQFF. In DNA form, the CDR3 reads TGTGCCAGCAGCGGTAATGAGCAGTTCTTC.

The chain employs TRBV10-2 and TRBJ1-6, with D hard to call. This CDR3 contains 18 residues. From germline, CDR1 is WSHSY and CDR2 SAAADI. V shed 1 base and J shed 4 bases, with 17 bases lying between them. CDR3 in amino acids: CASSELEWETAYNSPLHF. The CDR3 coding sequence is TGCGCCAGCAGTGAGTTGGAGTGGGAAACAGCGTATAATTCACCCCTCCACTTT.

The rearrangement joins TRBV11-2 to TRBJ2-6, with TRBD1 identical over 8 bases. CDR1 is SGHAT, CDR2 FQNNGV, per germline. Trimming took 4 bases from V and 0 from J; bases not matched to a gene: 5. CDR3 length: 17 amino acids. The CDR3 here is CASSWTGLYSGANVLTF. The DNA for the CDR3 is TGTGCCAGCAGCTGGACAGGGCTTTACTCTGGGGCCAACGTCCTGACTTTC. Full variable domain (remainder filled in from reference TRBV11-2 and TRBJ2-6): EAGVAQSPRYKIIEKRQSVAFWCNPISGHATLYWYQQILGQGPKLLIQFQNNGVVDDSQLPKDRFSAERLKGVDSTLKIQPAKLEDSAVYLCASSWTGLYSGANVLTFGAGSRLTVL.

The chain couples TRBV6-5 to TRBJ1-2, with a weak D call TRBD1 (5 bases). V was cut by 6 bases and J by 4 bases, with 15 bases left in between. CDR3 size: 14 residues. The germline gives CDR1 MNHEY, CDR2 SVGAGI. The DNA of the CDR3 is TGTGCCAGCAGGCAAGACGGGGGTACCTATGGCTACACCTTC. Its translation: CASRQDGGTYGYTF.

This sequence joins TRBV7-8 and TRBJ1-2, with 7 bases lining up with TRBD1. The ends lost 5 bases at V and 5 bases at J; junction bases unmatched: 8. This CDR3 is 14 amino acids long. Germline-derived CDR1 and CDR2 are SGHVS and FQNEAQ. The CDR3, as DNA: TGTGCCAGCAGCCCCGACAGGGTTAGGTATGGCTACACCTTC. Encoded protein: CASSPDRVRYGYTF.